The 28 T cell receptor beta chains listed next were all sequenced from one sample in a study of spatial heterogeneity in lung cancer. Study-wide points: The study found that expanded intratumoral alpha and beta TCR counts tracked tumor mutation counts.

MiXCR, applied by TCRdb to the 5' RACE reads, yields one record per CDR3 protein. The data contain roughly 5,200 distinct CDR3 sequences, roughly 8.2% of them singletons. These TCRs' antigens remain unknown. Sample time point: sample taken at primary tumor resection. Here the sequenced sample was lung tumor tissue, taken at surgery. Every receptor here comes from a female donor with early-stage non-small cell lung cancer.

There are a few counts of this clonotype. The chain carries TRBV7-6 and TRBJ2-1; 8 nucleotides agree with TRBD2. The CDR3 has 16 amino acids. Losses at the gene ends were 7 bases for V and 4 bases for J; bases not matched to a gene: 12. Germline V lookup: CDR1 SGHVS, CDR2 FNYEAQ. This chain's CDR3 is CASTKLGAGGYNEQFF. CDR3 DNA sequence: TGTGCCAGCACCAAACTCGGCGCGGGGGGATACAATGAGCAGTTCTTC.

The rearrangement joins TRBV20-1 to TRBJ1-2, with 7 bases lining up with TRBD1. CDR1 is DFQATT and CDR2 is SNEGSKA in the germline V gene (reference sequence). J was trimmed by 3 bases and V by 1 base; bases with no gene match: 2. The CDR3 is 13 amino acids. CDR3 sequence: CSARAGTDYGYTF. The CDR3 coding sequence is TGCAGTGCTAGAGCCGGGACAGACTATGGCTACACCTTC.

This clonotype was seen a handful of times. A much more abundant neighbour one base away suggests this may be a read error. This rearrangement joins TRBV29-1 to TRBJ2-1; 8 bases are shared with TRBD2. Germline CDR1 and CDR2: SQVTM and ANQGSEA. The CDR3 extends over 16 amino acids. V lost 8 bases, J lost 8 bases, and 20 bases stayed unmatched. In DNA form, the CDR3 reads TGCAGCCCTGTGGCGCGGGGACCAGCGGGAGCGCATGAGCAGTTCTTC. The encoded protein is CSPVARGPAGAHEQFF.

This clonotype was observed many times. This chain joins TRBV2 and TRBJ1-3; D call uncertain. This CDR3 is built from 14 residues. Germline V gene data show CDR1 as SNHLY and CDR2 as FYNNEI. V was clipped by 8 bases and J by 1 base, with 12 bases between them. CDR3 nucleotides: TGTGCCAGCTCCTTCTTGGTTTCTGGAAACACCATATATTTT. Its protein is CASSFLVSGNTIYF.

The gene calls are TRBV19 and TRBJ1-3; D perhaps matches TRBD1 (6 bases). CDR3 length equals 17 residues. Germline CDR1 reads LNHDA; CDR2 reads SQIVND (reference sequence). V gave up 3 bases and J gave up 0 bases, with 15 bases separating them. CDR3 coding DNA: TGTGCCAGTAGTATTTGGACAGCCACGAGCTCTGGAAACACCATATATTTT. As protein: CASSIWTATSSGNTIYF.

This clonotype is judged medium-sized. The CDR3 sequence: CSKGEGTDTQYF. In DNA, the CDR3 is TGCAGCAAAGGAGAGGGAACAGATACGCAGTATTTT. V usage is TRBV29-1 and J usage is TRBJ2-3, with D possibly TRBD2 on 5 matching bases. Deletions cut 8 bases from V and 3 bases from J, with 12 bases between. Germline CDR1 SQVTM, CDR2 ANQGSEA. This CDR3 is built from 12 residues.

This clonotype was seen ten or more times. This chain joins TRBV18 and TRBJ2-5; TRBD2 matches 7 bases. Unmatched junction bases numbered 7, after V lost 2 bases and J lost 4 bases. The V gene's germline CDR1 is KGHSH and CDR2 LQKENI. The CDR3 has 15 amino acids. CDR3 DNA sequence: TGTGCCAGCTCACCAATTCCGGGAGGAGGAGAGACCCAGTACTTC. This sequence encodes CASSPIPGGGETQYF. Complete variable domain (other parts from reference TRBV18 and TRBJ2-5): NAGVMQNPRHLVRRRGQEARLRCSPMKGHSHVYWYRQLPEEGLKFMVYLQKENIIDESGMPKERFSAEFPKEGPSILRIQQVVRGDSAAYFCASSPIPGGGETQYFGPGTRLLVL.

The chain is built from TRBV19 and TRBJ2-1; 11 positions match TRBD2. In germline, CDR1 is LNHDA, CDR2 SQIVND (reference sequence). The length of the CDR3 is 16 residues. V was pared by 4 bases and J by 4 bases, with 6 bases of the junction left unmatched. The CDR3 region has the DNA TGTGCCAGTAGTAAGAGACTAGCGGGGAAATACAATGAGCAGTTCTTC. This sequence encodes CASSKRLAGKYNEQFF.

This clonotype was picked up many times. The chain couples TRBV5-1 to TRBJ2-4; tentative D call: TRBD1 (6 bases). Germline lookup yields CDR1 SGHRS and CDR2 YFSETQ. The CDR3 is made up of 17 amino acids. Between the trimmed V and J ends, which lost 0 bases and 2 bases, there was a span of 15 bases. The CDR3 here is CASSLAGQGWTKNIQYF. In DNA, the CDR3 is TGCGCCAGCAGCTTGGCCGGGCAGGGGTGGACCAAAAACATTCAGTACTTC.

Many counts were recorded for this clonotype. The chain is built from TRBV5-4 and TRBJ2-2; TRBD1 might be the D (6 bases). This CDR3 is 15 amino acids long. Germline CDR1 SGHNT, CDR2 YYREEE (reference sequence). Trimming left V 2 bases short and J 8 bases short, with 16 bases between. For the CDR3, the DNA is TGTGCCAGCAGCTTAGCAGGGGCCTCGGAAGGGGAGCTGTTTTTT. This gives the protein CASSLAGASEGELFF. The whole variable domain, remainder taken from reference TRBV5-4 and TRBJ2-2, is ETGVTQSPTHLIKTRGQQVTLRCSSQSGHNTVSWYQQALGQGPQFIFQYYREEENGRGNFPPRFSGLQFPNYSSELNVNALELDDSALYLCASSLAGASEGELFFGEGSRLTVL.

V is TRBV6-6 and J is TRBJ2-5; weak D call: TRBD1 (5 bases). In germline, CDR1 is MNHNY, CDR2 SVGAGI (reference sequence). Between the trimmed V and J ends, which lost 8 bases and 4 bases, there was a span of 17 bases. The CDR3 contains 14 residues. CDR3 nucleotide sequence: TGTGCCAGCTTGGGGCGCACACCGCTAGAGACCCAGTACTTC. It specifies CASLGRTPLETQYF.

This clonotype is deemed medium-sized. V is TRBV6-6 and J is TRBJ2-5, with D perhaps given as TRBD1 or TRBD2 (6 bases each). Per the germline V gene, CDR1 is MNHNY and CDR2 is SVGAGI (reference sequence). V dropped 2 bases and J dropped 5 bases, with 18 bases sitting between them. This CDR3 has 16 amino acids. In DNA, the CDR3 is TGTGCCAGCAGTTACCCCGGGGGCGGTTCTAGGGAGACCCAGTACTTC. As protein: CASSYPGGGSRETQYF.

In its sample, this clonotype ranks as medium-sized (0.01 to 0.1%). This sequence joins TRBV28 and TRBJ2-7; a possible D gene is TRBD1 (5 bases). Per the germline V gene, CDR1 is MDHEN and CDR2 is SYDVKM. V shed 8 bases and J shed 3 bases, with 23 bases lying between them. The CDR3 sequence is 16 residues long. The CDR3 sequence is CASPNRWPGIYYEQYV. The DNA for the CDR3 is TGTGCCAGCCCTAACCGATGGCCAGGGATTTACTACGAGCAGTACGTC.

In its sample, this clonotype was seen many times. This chain joins TRBV5-1 and TRBJ1-1; 7 positions agree with TRBD1. The germline CDR1 and CDR2 sequences are SGHRS and YFSETQ. Trimming at V came to 5 bases and at J to 4 bases, leaving 11 bases not matched to a gene. The CDR3 spans 15 residues. The CDR3 here is CASRNPGGISTEAFF. The CDR3 DNA reads as TGCGCCAGCAGGAACCCAGGGGGTATTAGCACTGAAGCTTTCTTT.

This clonotype was found many times. This chain connects TRBV7-8 to TRBJ2-7; D might be TRBD1 or TRBD2, each matching 5 bases. Germline V CDR1 and CDR2: SGHVS, FQNEAQ. CDR3 length: 13 amino acids. V lost 5 bases and J 6 bases, leaving 14 bases between the germline ends. CDR3 region: CASSPLPGTEQYF. In DNA, the CDR3 is TGTGCCAGCAGCCCCCTCCCAGGGACCGAGCAGTACTTC.

By sample share, this clonotype is large. The chain couples TRBV7-2 to TRBJ2-1, with 7 bases fitting TRBD1. This CDR3 contains 15 residues. Germline CDR1 reads SGHTA; CDR2 reads FQGNSA. The J segment lost 6 bases and the V segment lost 0 bases, leaving 5 bases of the junction unmatched. The DNA of the CDR3 is TGTGCCAGCAGCTTAGCCACCGGGACAGTCAATGAGCAGTTCTTC. Translating gives CASSLATGTVNEQFF.

This clonotype is termed medium-sized. The V call is TRBV10-1, the J call TRBJ2-1; no clear D. V lost 7 bases and J lost 4, with 23 bases in between. CDR1 and CDR2 (germline): WNHNN, SYGVQD (reference sequence). The CDR3 is 17 amino acids. For the CDR3, the DNA is TGCGCCAGCAATCCTTGGGCCCACAGATACCCTTACAATGAGCAGTTCTTC. This codes for CASNPWAHRYPYNEQFF.

This clonotype is deemed medium-sized. This chain uses TRBV7-3 with TRBJ2-3; 8 bases agree with TRBD1. Trimming took 3 bases from V and 0 from J; bases not matched to a gene: 8. The CDR3 spans 17 residues. Germline CDR1 SGHTA, CDR2 FQGTGA. CDR3 sequence (DNA): TGTGCCAGCAGCTTCTCCGGGACAGGCGTAAGCACAGATACGCAGTATTTT. Translating it yields CASSFSGTGVSTDTQYF.

This clonotype has a handful of counts. The chain employs TRBV6-6 and TRBJ2-7, with 8 bases matching TRBD2. Germline loops: CDR1 MNHNY, CDR2 SVGAGI (reference sequence). Germline trimming cut 10 bases from V and 5 bases from J; bases unmatched to any gene: 10. CDR3 length: 13 amino acids. The CDR3 region has the DNA TGTGCCACCCACTTGACTAGCGCAAACGAGCAGTACTTC. Amino acid sequence: CATHLTSANEQYF.

This clonotype is classed as medium-sized. The rearrangement joins TRBV5-1 to TRBJ2-7; 8 bases align to TRBD2. CDR1 is SGHRS, CDR2 YFSETQ, per germline. The ends lost 5 bases at V and 2 bases at J; junction bases unmatched: 12. This CDR3 spans 16 amino acids. The CDR3 nucleotides are TGCGCCAGCAGTATTGGAGCGGGAGCAGGGACCTACGAGCAGTACTTC. It is translated as CASSIGAGAGTYEQYF.

Ten or more counts support this clonotype. The chain combines TRBV2 with TRBJ2-7; D unresolved. This CDR3 has 14 amino acids. Trimming took off 7 bases at V and 0 bases at J, with 13 bases between the two ends. Looked up from germline, CDR1 is SNHLY and CDR2 is FYNNEI. CDR3 loop: CASKTRPSSYEQYF. CDR3 coding DNA: TGTGCCAGCAAGACGAGACCGAGCTCCTACGAGCAGTACTTC. The complete variable domain, with remaining parts taken from reference TRBV2 and TRBJ2-7, reads EPEVTQTPSHQVTQMGQEVILRCVPISNHLYFYWYRQILGQKVEFLVSFYNNEISEKSEIFDDQFSVERPDGSNFTLKIRSTKLEDSAMYFCASKTRPSSYEQYFGPGTRLTVT.

In its sample, this clonotype was seen many times. The chain couples TRBV5-1 to TRBJ1-1; unclear D gene. V lost 4 bases and J 8 bases, leaving 15 bases between the germline ends. This CDR3 contains 13 residues. CDR1 SGHRS and CDR2 YFSETQ come from the germline V gene. The chain's CDR3 is CASSPDGPSEAFF. The CDR3 DNA follows: TGCGCCAGCAGCCCGGACGGACCTTCGGAAGCTTTCTTT.

This clonotype is judged medium-sized. The chain employs TRBV20-1 and TRBJ2-1; 15 bases map to TRBD2. Unmatched junction bases numbered 3, after V lost 4 bases and J lost 5 bases. The CDR3 is 15 residues long. CDR1 and CDR2 (germline): DFQATT, SNEGSKA (reference sequence). The CDR3: CSATRTSGGDNEQFF. DNA for the CDR3: TGCAGTGCTACGCGGACTAGCGGGGGGGACAATGAGCAGTTCTTC.

By frequency in the sample, this clonotype is medium-sized (0.01 to 0.1%). The chain combines TRBV30 with TRBJ1-4; D not certain. This CDR3 region has 15 residues. V gave up 2 bases and J gave up 4 bases, with 14 bases separating them. Germline-derived CDR1 and CDR2 are GTSNPN and SVGIG (reference sequence). The CDR3 reads CAWSPYQPRNEKLFF. For the CDR3, the DNA is TGTGCCTGGAGTCCATATCAACCCCGTAATGAAAAACTGTTTTTT.

This clonotype qualifies as medium-sized. The V call is TRBV5-1, the J call TRBJ2-3; TRBD2 agrees at 11 bases. J lost 1 base, V lost 0 bases, and 7 bases had no gene match. Germline CDR1 SGHRS, CDR2 YFSETQ. The CDR3 covers 18 residues. As DNA, the CDR3 is TGCGCCAGCAGCTTGGCTAGCGGGGGGTACATCCGCACAGATACGCAGTATTTT. It codes for CASSLASGGYIRTDTQYF.

This clonotype was seen many times. V is TRBV30 and J is TRBJ2-1; TRBD2 aligns across 7 bases. The V gene's germline CDR1 is GTSNPN and CDR2 SVGIG (reference sequence). The CDR3 is 17 amino acids. Losses at the gene ends were 1 base for V and 6 bases for J; bases not matched to a gene: 15. This CDR3 is CAWSGLRVASGANEQFF. The CDR3 DNA is TGTGCCTGGAGTGGGCTTAGGGTGGCTAGCGGAGCCAATGAGCAGTTCTTC.

This clonotype was observed many times. This chain's CDR3 is CASRPRGDTEQFF. DNA of the CDR3: TGTGCCAGTAGGCCCCGGGGGGACACTGAGCAGTTCTTC. The chain couples TRBV19 to TRBJ2-1; tentative D call: TRBD2 (7 bases). The CDR3 runs 13 residues. Germline V gene lookup returns CDR1 LNHDA and CDR2 SQIVND (reference sequence). Trimming took 6 bases from V and 9 from J, leaving 15 bases between them. Full variable domain (missing parts from reference TRBV19 and TRBJ2-1): DGGITQSPKYLFRKEGQNVTLSCEQNLNHDAMYWYRQDPGQGLRLIYYSQIVNDFQKGDIAEGYSVSREKKESFPLTVTSAQKNPTAFYLCASRPRGDTEQFFGPGTRLTVL.

This clonotype is classed as medium-sized. The chain joins TRBV28 to TRBJ1-4, with no clear D. V was pared by 5 bases and J by 4 bases, with 8 bases between. The CDR3 is 13 residues long. Germline V CDR1 and CDR2: MDHEN, SYDVKM. The CDR3 DNA reads TGTGCCAGCAGTGAGGAATTTAATGAAAAACTGTTTTTT. Its translation: CASSEEFNEKLFF.